These T cell receptor beta chains were read from a single sample in a study of early T cells in non-severe SARS-CoV-2 infection. TCRdb reanalysed the 5' RACE reads using MiXCR and keeps one entry per CDR3 protein. Of about 54,000 distinct CDR3 sequences listed, roughly 8.2% are singletons. The sequences come from whole blood, collected at baseline. The receptors originated from an adult who was a healthcare worker with PCR-confirmed SARS-CoV-2 infection or an uninfected control (not recorded which). The CDR3 runs from the conserved cysteine through the conserved F or W. D genes are given only for firm matches. Size tells how often a clone was seen (once, few, many) or the class of an expanded clone, and some rows leave it out.

TRBV7-6,TRBJ1-2,few,TRBD1,CASSLSGTGEGGYGYTF,TGTGCCAGCAGCTTAAGCGGGACAGGGGAAGGCGGCTATGGCTACACCTTC
TRBV7-9,TRBJ1-1,many,-,CASSLGNAEAFF,TGTGCCAGCAGCTTAGGGAACGCTGAAGCTTTCTTT
TRBV11-2,TRBJ2-1,few,-,CASSYIDGTRYNEQFF,TGTGCCAGCAGCTACATAGATGGGACAAGATACAATGAGCAGTTCTTC
TRBV27,TRBJ2-7,many,TRBD2,CASRGDRTYEQYF,TGTGCCAGCCGGGGGGACCGCACCTACGAGCAGTACTTC
TRBV6-1,TRBJ2-1,-,TRBD2,CASRSGTSGLFEQFF,TGTGCCAGCAGATCCGGGACTAGCGGTCTTTTTGAGCAGTTCTTC
TRBV12-3/TRBV12-4,TRBJ2-1,-,-,CASSLEGSVYNEQFF,TGTGCCAGCAGTTTAGAAGGTAGCGTCTACAATGAGCAGTTCTTC
TRBV3-1,TRBJ2-5,few,-,CASSLQLSGRYF,TGTGCCAGCAGCCTACAACTCTCGGGCCGGTACTTC
TRBV28,TRBJ1-3,-,-,CASSLWGDTIYF,TGTGCCAGCAGTTTATGGGGAGACACCATATATTTT
TRBV12-3/TRBV12-4,TRBJ2-1,few,TRBD2,CASTEPTSGMSSYNEQFF,TGTGCCAGCACCGAACCGACTAGCGGGATGAGCTCCTACAATGAGCAGTTCTTC
TRBV29-1,TRBJ2-2,-,-,CSVETGTGELFF,TGCAGCGTTGAGACGGGCACCGGGGAGCTGTTTTTT
TRBV7-2,TRBJ2-3,few,-,CASSPRTVTDTQYF,TGTGCCAGCAGCCCCCGGACAGTCACAGATACGCAGTATTTT
TRBV2,TRBJ1-5,-,-,CASSVGQPQHF,TGTGCCAGCAGTGTTGGTCAGCCCCAGCATTTT
TRBV20-1,TRBJ2-7,many,TRBD2,CSARDGTSGYEQYF,TGCAGTGCTAGAGATGGGACTAGTGGGTACGAGCAGTACTTC
TRBV28,TRBJ2-7,few,-,CASTMGPTYEQYF,TGTGCCAGCACCATGGGACCGACGTACGAGCAGTACTTC
TRBV7-2,TRBJ1-6,many,TRBD1,CASRTGGYNSPLHF,TGTGCCAGCCGGACAGGGGGTTATAATTCACCCCTCCACTTT
TRBV18,TRBJ2-7,many,-,CASSRSLGEGEQYF,TGTGCCAGCTCACGGAGTCTGGGGGAAGGCGAGCAGTACTTC
TRBV7-9,TRBJ2-1,-,-,CASSLDEQFF,TGTGCCAGCAGCTTAGATGAGCAGTTCTTC
TRBV5-4,TRBJ2-3,-,TRBD1,CASSLALTGGGDTQYF,TGTGCCAGCAGCTTGGCCCTGACAGGGGGCGGCGATACGCAGTATTTT
TRBV7-2,TRBJ2-5,many,-,CASSRKTGAAGVQETQYF,TGTGCCAGCAGCCGAAAGACAGGAGCTGCGGGGGTCCAAGAGACCCAGTACTTC
TRBV29-1,TRBJ2-3,-,-,CSVEELVGTQYF,TGCAGCGTTGAAGAGCTGGTGGGTACGCAGTATTTT
TRBV4-3,TRBJ2-7,-,TRBD2,CASSPLAGGPHEQYF,TGCGCCAGCAGCCCACTAGCGGGAGGGCCCCACGAGCAGTACTTC
TRBV2,TRBJ2-5,many,TRBD2,CASRQTPPGAGGNQETQYF,TGTGCCAGCAGACAAACCCCGCCGGGGGCGGGGGGTAACCAAGAGACCCAGTACTTC
TRBV5-1,TRBJ2-7,-,-,CASSLGFTSRSYEQYF,TGCGCCAGCAGCTTGGGGTTCACTAGCAGGTCCTACGAGCAGTACTTC
TRBV7-9,TRBJ1-5,medium-sized,-,CASSSDHQPQHF,TGTGCCAGCAGCTCCGACCATCAGCCCCAGCATTTT
TRBV7-6,TRBJ2-1,few,TRBD1,CAGSPGQGSNEQFF,TGTGCCGGGTCCCCGGGACAGGGTTCCAATGAGCAGTTCTTC
TRBV6-1,TRBJ2-4,many,-,CASGPLNLKNIQYF,TGTGCCAGCGGCCCCTTGAACCTCAAAAACATTCAGTACTTC
TRBV4-2,TRBJ1-1,few,-,CASSQEPDGNTEAFF,TGTGCCAGCAGCCAGGAACCCGATGGGAACACTGAAGCTTTCTTT
TRBV28,TRBJ2-2,many,TRBD2,CASRGTSGLNTGELFF,TGTGCCAGCAGGGGGACTAGCGGGCTGAACACCGGGGAGCTGTTTTTT
TRBV5-4,TRBJ2-7,few,TRBD2,CASSLELAGLEQYF,TGTGCCAGCAGCTTGGAACTAGCGGGGCTAGAGCAGTACTTC
TRBV27,TRBJ2-2,many,-,CASSFTVNTGELFF,TGTGCCAGCAGTTTCACGGTGAACACCGGGGAGCTGTTTTTT
TRBV18,TRBJ2-7,many,TRBD2,CASSPGGRDEQYF,TGTGCCAGCTCACCGGGCGGGAGAGACGAGCAGTACTTC
TRBV9,TRBJ2-2,-,TRBD2,CASSPEGLAGSHRELFF,TGTGCCAGCAGCCCAGAGGGACTAGCGGGGTCCCACCGGGAGCTGTTTTTT
TRBV27,TRBJ2-1,many,TRBD2,CASSPPRGLAGYNEQFF,TGTGCCAGCAGTCCTCCCCGGGGACTAGCGGGGTACAATGAGCAGTTCTTC
TRBV7-8,TRBJ2-7,few,-,CASSPPTYEQYF,TGTGCCAGCAGCCCGCCCACCTACGAGCAGTACTTC
TRBV5-1,TRBJ2-7,many,TRBD1,CASSRWTGYEQYF,TGCGCCAGCAGCCGATGGACAGGCTACGAGCAGTACTTC
TRBV29-1,TRBJ2-5,few,-,CSVDPLRQGGKETQYF,TGCAGCGTTGATCCCTTGAGGCAGGGGGGTAAGGAGACCCAGTACTTC
TRBV9,TRBJ2-7,few,TRBD1,CASSVGTGGTYEQYF,TGTGCCAGCAGCGTTGGGACAGGGGGTACCTACGAGCAGTACTTC
TRBV11-2,TRBJ2-4,-,-,CASSLEAQGGNIQYF,TGTGCCAGCAGCTTAGAGGCTCAGGGGGGAAACATTCAGTACTTC
TRBV28,TRBJ2-1,-,-,CDTPGPHLSYNEQFF,TGTGACACTCCGGGACCCCACCTCTCCTACAATGAGCAGTTCTTC
TRBV7-9,TRBJ2-2,-,TRBD2,CASSRYLGGAGELFF,TGTGCCAGCAGCCGATACCTTGGGGGGGCCGGGGAGCTGTTTTTT
TRBV7-2,TRBJ2-3,many,-,CASSLGGRADTQYF,TGTGCCAGCAGCTTAGGGGGCAGGGCAGATACGCAGTATTTT
TRBV27,TRBJ1-5,many,-,CASKSGIGLSNQPQHF,TGTGCCAGCAAGTCCGGAATTGGTCTGAGCAATCAGCCCCAGCATTTT
TRBV7-8,TRBJ2-5,few,-,CASSVPGHVQETQYF,TGTGCCAGCAGCGTACCAGGACATGTACAAGAGACCCAGTACTTC
TRBV7-2,TRBJ1-4,many,-,CASSRGSTNEKLFF,TGTGCCAGCAGCCGAGGGTCCACTAATGAAAAACTGTTTTTT
TRBV6-4,TRBJ2-3,-,TRBD1,CASSITGTGTDTQYF,TGTGCCAGCAGTATTACCGGGACAGGGACAGATACGCAGTATTTT